These T cell receptor beta chains were read from a single sample in a study of cytomegalovirus exposure and HLA in healthy donors. Sequencing was performed with immunoSEQ multiplex PCR; in TCRdb, only in-frame clones are kept and a portion is missing. The sample shows about 120,000 clones, around 75% of them seen only once. The sequencing sample was made of PBMCs. These receptor sequences come from a woman in her 40s in good health and CMV-seropositive. CDR3s include the opening cysteine and the closing phenylalanine or tryptophan. D genes are given only for firm matches. Where a row states a size, it is once, few, many or the class of an expanded clone; other rows omit it.

clone_size	v_call	d_call	j_call	cdr3_nt	cdr3_aa
-	TRBV15	-	TRBJ1-1	TGTGCCACCAGCTTCTTTATGAACACTGAAGCTTTCTTT	CATSFFMNTEAFF
-	TRBV9	-	TRBJ1-5	TGTGCCAGCAGCACGCGTTGTCAGCCCCAGCATTTT	CASSTRCQPQHF
few	TRBV27	-	TRBJ2-7	TGTGCCAGCAGTTCCGGAGCCGAACTGGCGCGGGAGCAGTACTTC	CASSSGAELAREQYF
-	TRBV27	TRBD1	TRBJ2-1	TGTGCCAGCAGTCTAGGGACAGGCCAGTACAATGAGCAGTTCTTC	CASSLGTGQYNEQFF
-	TRBV7-8	TRBD1	TRBJ2-1	TGTGCCAGCAGCGCCCGCCGGGACAGGGAGGGCAATGAGCAGTTCTTC	CASSARRDREGNEQFF
few	TRBV30	-	TRBJ1-2	TGTGCCGTCGGAACAGCCTACTATGGCTACACCTTC	CAVGTAYYGYTF
-	TRBV5-1	TRBD1	TRBJ2-1	TGCGCCAGCAGCTTGCCAGGGGGCGCCAATAGCCTCTCCTACAATGAGCAGTTCTTC	CASSLPGGANSLSYNEQFF
-	TRBV28	TRBD1	TRBJ1-2	TGTGCCAGCACTCCACAGGGGGTTGGGTATGGCTACACCTTC	CASTPQGVGYGYTF
-	TRBV6-6	TRBD2	TRBJ2-1	TGTGCCAGCTTTGGTAGCGGGCCTAACTACAATGAGCAGTTCTTC	CASFGSGPNYNEQFF
-	TRBV7-3	-	TRBJ1-6	TGTGCCAGCAGCCGTGTGGGTGGGCAGGGTCGATCACCCCTCCACTTT	CASSRVGGQGRSPLHF
few	TRBV4-1	TRBD1	TRBJ2-7	TGCGCCAGCAGCCAAGATCGGGGACAGTCCTACGAGCAGTACTTC	CASSQDRGQSYEQYF
once	TRBV5-4	-	TRBJ1-2	TGTGCCAGCAGCCCTTACGAGGCTCTCTATGGCTACACCTTC	CASSPYEALYGYTF
-	TRBV5-6	TRBD1	TRBJ1-1	TGTGCCAGCAGCTGGGGACAGGGGCTGAACACTGAAGCTTTCTTT	CASSWGQGLNTEAFF
-	TRBV9	TRBD1	TRBJ2-5	TGTGCCAGCAGCCTGGGACAGGGGGCTTGGTACCAAGAGACCCAGTACTTC	CASSLGQGAWYQETQYF
-	TRBV7-8	-	TRBJ2-3	TGTGCCAGCCTCCTACCCGCGGGGCCGGGGGATACGCAGTATTTT	CASLLPAGPGDTQYF
-	TRBV9	-	TRBJ2-6	TGTGCCAGCGGGGCGGCCGGGGCCAACGTCCTGACTTTC	CASGAAGANVLTF
-	TRBV7-8	-	TRBJ1-2	TGTGCCAGCAGCTTAGTCTCTTCGGGAGTCTATGGCTACACCTTC	CASSLVSSGVYGYTF
-	TRBV5-5	TRBD1	TRBJ1-2	TGTGCCAGCAGCTTGACAGGGGGCAGGCAGTGGGGCGGCTACACCTTC	CASSLTGGRQWGGYTF
-	TRBV5-4	-	TRBJ1-2	TGTGCCAGCAGCTGGCAGGGGAGTTCTAACTATGGCTACACCTTC	CASSWQGSSNYGYTF
-	TRBV6-5	TRBD2	TRBJ2-2	TGTGCCAGCACCCTAGCGGGAGGGGAACCCGGGGAGCTGTTTTTT	CASTLAGGEPGELFF